Here is one T cell receptor (beta chain) with its context. As yet, its antigen is unknown. The sample belongs to a study of identical twins. Study-wide results and limits: Monozygotic twin pairs showed more out-of-frame TCR alpha sharing than models estimated. With abundant cord blood beta clonotypes, insertions were fewer; memory repertoires showed no such pattern.

With template switching, a universal primer site was added, and the cDNA carried unique molecular identifiers. Via MiXCR, TCRdb re-called the 5' RACE reads, giving one row per CDR3 protein. Among 420,000 or so distinct CDR3 sequences listed, approximately 17% were seen once. Between the trimmed V and J ends, which lost 0 bases and 6 bases, there was a span of 11 bases. Per the germline V gene, CDR1 is MGHRA and CDR2 is YSYEKL. The CDR3 is 14 residues long. V usage is TRBV4-1 and J usage is TRBJ2-5; either TRBD1 or TRBD2 may supply D (5 bases each). The material sequenced was naive T cells sorted from blood. This receptor was obtained from a man aged 45 to 65 in good health. CDR3 DNA: TGCGCCAGCAGCCAAGATCTTGAGGGGCAGACCCAGTACTTC. Amino acid sequence: CASSQDLEGQTQYF.